Presented here are 29 T cell receptor beta chains from one specimen sequenced in a study of CD8 T cells in Susac syndrome. The authors reverse transcribed 0.5 to 1 ug RNA with random hexamers. TCRdb re-called the immunoSEQ multiplex PCR reads through MiXCR, storing one row per CDR3 protein. The sample yields 75,000 to 80,000 distinct CDR3 sequences, roughly 95% seen once. What was sequenced was CD8+ T cells from PBMCs. The receptors come from a human donor with Susac syndrome.

The V and J genes are TRBV5-1 and TRBJ2-7; D is ambiguous. V was cut by 0 bases and J by 1 base, with 5 bases left in between. The CDR3 spans 13 residues. Germline V gene lookup returns CDR1 SGHRS and CDR2 YFSETQ. The CDR3 nucleotides are TGCGCCAGCAGCTTGGACAGATCCTACGAGCAGTACTTC. Translating it yields CASSLDRSYEQYF.

The chain is built from TRBV3-1 and TRBJ2-5; 11 bases match TRBD2. This CDR3 has 16 residues. Germline V gene data show CDR1 as LGHDT and CDR2 as YNNKEL (reference sequence). The V gene end was trimmed by 7 bases and the J gene end by 5 bases; junction bases not matched to a gene: 12. CDR3: CASILTETSGDETQYF. DNA for the CDR3: TGTGCCAGCATCCTAACCGAGACTAGCGGGGATGAGACCCAGTACTTC.

This clonotype was observed once. The J gene is TRBJ2-1, the V gene TRBV3-1, with a tentative D call TRBD2 (5 bases). Per germline, CDR1 LGHDT and CDR2 YNNKEL (reference sequence). The CDR3 runs to 19 residues. The V end was cut by 0 bases, the J end by 2 bases, with 20 bases between. In DNA form, the CDR3 reads TGTGCCAGCAGCCAAGAGGGAGCCACGAACTCCCCCCCCTACAATGAGCAGTTCTTC. Amino acid sequence: CASSQEGATNSPPYNEQFF.

The CDR3 sequence: CASSLGGAGGGQPQHF. The CDR3 DNA reads as TGTGCCAGCAGCTTAGGTGGGGCAGGGGGTGGTCAGCCCCAGCATTTT. J is TRBJ1-5 and V is TRBV13, with 7 bases identical to TRBD1. The CDR3 contains 16 residues. Germline values: CDR1 PRHDT, CDR2 FYEKMQ (reference sequence). V was clipped by 0 bases and J by 6 bases; unmatched bases: 8.

This clonotype was seen a single time. V is TRBV9 and J is TRBJ1-4; D is unresolved. Germline V gene sequence: CDR1 SGDLS, CDR2 YYNGEE. CDR3 length: 15 residues. V was cut by 0 bases and J by 3 bases, with 9 bases left in between. CDR3 in amino acids: CASSVDGSPNEKLFF. In DNA, the CDR3 is TGTGCCAGCAGCGTAGACGGCAGCCCTAATGAAAAACTGTTTTTT.

This rearrangement joins TRBV9 to TRBJ2-2; D call uncertain. V lost 3 bases to trimming and J lost 4 bases, with 1 base between them. CDR1 SGDLS and CDR2 YYNGEE come from the germline V gene. This CDR3 comprises 11 residues. For the CDR3, the DNA is TGTGCCAGCAGCGGCACCGGGGAGCTGTTTTTT. Protein product: CASSGTGELFF. The full variable domain, with the rest looked up from reference TRBV9 and TRBJ2-2, is DSGVTQTPKHLITATGQRVTLRCSPRSGDLSVYWYQQSLDQGLQFLIQYYNGEERAKGNILERFSAQQFPDLHSELNLSSLELGDSALYFCASSGTGELFFGEGSRLTVL.

V is TRBV12-3 or TRBV12-4 and J is TRBJ2-7; perhaps TRBD1 as D (5 bases). V lost 8 bases and J lost 2, with 16 bases in between. This CDR3 is built from 14 residues. CDR3 DNA sequence: TGTGCCAGCCGAAGGGGAAGTGGACCCTACGAGCAGTACTTC. It encodes CASRRGSGPYEQYF.

The rearrangement joins TRBV20-1 to TRBJ2-3; the D gene is possibly TRBD1 (6 bases). Germline CDR1 reads DFQATT; CDR2 reads SNEGSKA (reference sequence). The CDR3 has 12 residues. V lost 2 bases to trimming and J lost 6 bases, with 9 bases between them. CDR3 residues: CSARSGVDTQYF. In DNA form, the CDR3 reads TGCAGTGCTAGATCAGGGGTTGATACGCAGTATTTT.

V is TRBV12-3 or TRBV12-4 and J is TRBJ2-3; D is perhaps TRBD1 or TRBD2 (5 bases each). There are 15 residues in the CDR3. Trimming left V 3 bases short and J 2 bases short, with 12 bases between. The DNA of the CDR3 is TGTGCCAGCAGTTTGGGAAGCGGACACACAGATACGCAGTATTTT. Residues: CASSLGSGHTDTQYF.

V and J are TRBV9 and TRBJ2-1, with 14 bases fitting TRBD2. The CDR3 is 17 residues long. Germline CDR1 is SGDLS and CDR2 is YYNGEE. V dropped 4 bases and J dropped 2; count of bases not matched to a gene: 5. Here the CDR3 DNA reads TGTGCCAGCAGCCAAGGGACTAGCGGGGGTACCTACAATGAGCAGTTCTTC. The encoded protein is CASSQGTSGGTYNEQFF.

The gene calls are TRBV20-1 and TRBJ2-7, with TRBD2 as a possible D gene (5 bases). V was pared by 0 bases and J by 2 bases, with 8 bases between. This CDR3 has 13 residues. Germline assignment: CDR1 DFQATT and CDR2 SNEGSKA (reference sequence). The CDR3 region has the DNA TGCAGTGCTAGAGATCACGGGGCCTACGAGCAGTACTTC. Protein product: CSARDHGAYEQYF.

The V call is TRBV11-2, the J call TRBJ2-1, with D unclear. The CDR3 length is 16 residues. Germline-derived CDR1 and CDR2 are SGHAT and FQNNGV. Trimming pared 4 bases from V and 0 bases from J, leaving 13 bases between. The CDR3 reads CASSYNQIISYNEQFF. CDR3 DNA: TGTGCCAGCAGCTACAATCAGATAATCTCCTACAATGAGCAGTTCTTC.

V is TRBV20-1 and J is TRBJ1-1; 9 bases are a match to TRBD1. The CDR3 covers 13 residues. The germline V gene encodes CDR1 DFQATT and CDR2 SNEGSKA (reference sequence). With V trimmed by 5 bases and J by 1 base, 2 bases remained unmatched. CDR3 DNA sequence: TGCAGTGCTGTGGACAGGGGGAACACTGAAGCTTTCTTT. Its translation is CSAVDRGNTEAFF.

This clonotype was recorded once. The J gene is TRBJ2-3, the V gene TRBV12-3 or TRBV12-4; 10 nucleotides line up with TRBD2. With V trimmed by 6 bases and J by 3 bases, 6 bases remained unmatched. The CDR3 consists of 15 residues. CDR3 sequence reads: CASSPFSGGTDTQYF. CDR3 DNA: TGTGCCAGCAGCCCGTTTAGCGGGGGGACAGATACGCAGTATTTT.

Only a few counts were recorded for this clonotype. The chain couples TRBV2 to TRBJ2-1; D tentatively fits TRBD1 or TRBD2 (5 bases each). The CDR3 contains 11 residues. Germline lookup yields CDR1 SNHLY and CDR2 FYNNEI. V was trimmed by 11 bases and J by 6 bases, leaving 11 bases between them. CDR3 nucleotide sequence: TGTGCCGGGGGATCCGGCAATGAGCAGTTCTTC. It yields the protein CAGGSGNEQFF.

This chain uses TRBV20-1 with TRBJ2-2, with a possible D match to TRBD1 (6 bases). Trimming left V 2 bases short and J 2 bases short, with 12 bases between. Germline CDR1 DFQATT, CDR2 SNEGSKA (reference sequence). This CDR3 region has 15 residues. CDR3: CSARPPGHNTGELFF. In DNA, the CDR3 is TGCAGTGCTAGACCTCCGGGACATAACACCGGGGAGCTGTTTTTT.

This chain uses TRBV2 with TRBJ1-1, with D maybe TRBD1 (5 bases). V shed 4 bases and J shed 6 bases, with 12 bases lying between them. There are 13 residues in the CDR3. CDR1 and CDR2 (germline): SNHLY, FYNNEI. Here the CDR3 reads CASSGRREAEAFF. The CDR3 nucleotides read TGTGCCAGCAGTGGGCGCAGGGAGGCTGAAGCTTTCTTT.

The V gene is TRBV2, the J gene TRBJ2-2, with TRBD2 matching over 8 bases. Germline CDR1 SNHLY, CDR2 FYNNEI. With V trimmed by 6 bases and J by 3 bases, 3 bases remained unmatched. The CDR3 totals 14 residues. CDR3 nucleotides: TGTGCCAGCAGCCTACTAGCGGACACCGGGGAGCTGTTTTTT. The encoded protein is CASSLLADTGELFF.

This clonotype occurred once. The rearrangement uses TRBV6-6 and TRBJ1-2; D perhaps matches TRBD1 (6 bases). V lost 7 bases, J lost 8 bases, and 14 bases lay in between. The germline CDR1 and CDR2 sequences are MNHNY and SVGAGI (reference sequence). This CDR3 is built from 12 residues. The CDR3 is CASTERGEGYTF. CDR3 bases: TGTGCCAGCACAGAAAGGGGGGAGGGCTACACCTTC.

A few counts support this clonotype. The chain links TRBV14 to TRBJ2-7; perhaps TRBD1 as D (5 bases). The ends were cut back, 0 bases at V and 6 bases at J, with 9 bases in the middle. This CDR3 contains 13 residues. The germline gives CDR1 SGHDN, CDR2 FVKESK. The CDR3 sequence is CASSQDGAAEQYF. The DNA for the CDR3 is TGTGCCAGCAGCCAAGATGGGGCGGCCGAGCAGTACTTC. Full variable domain (outside the CDR3, taken from reference TRBV14 and TRBJ2-7): EAGVTQFPSHSVIEKGQTVTLRCDPISGHDNLYWYRRVMGKEIKFLLHFVKESKQDESGMPNNRFLAERTGGTYSTLKVQPAELEDSGVYFCASSQDGAAEQYFGPGTRLTVT.

This rearrangement joins TRBV4-1 to TRBJ1-1; D is undetermined. CDR1 is MGHRA, CDR2 YSYEKL, per germline. The CDR3 has 15 residues. The V end was cut by 0 bases, the J end by 1 base, with 9 bases between. CDR3 loop: CASSQEFGENTEAFF. The CDR3 coding sequence is TGCGCCAGCAGCCAAGAATTTGGGGAGAACACTGAAGCTTTCTTT.

This clonotype came up a few times. V gene TRBV19 combines with J gene TRBJ2-3; 9 bases are shared with TRBD1. V trimming: 6 bases; J trimming: 11 bases; junction bases outside the gene matches: 3. The CDR3 is 11 residues long. CDR1 and CDR2 (germline): LNHDA, SQIVND (reference sequence). The CDR3 reads CASRRDREQYF. The CDR3 DNA follows: TGTGCCAGTAGAAGGGACAGGGAGCAGTATTTT.

V gene TRBV19 combines with J gene TRBJ2-1; D call uncertain. Trimming took off 6 bases at V and 4 bases at J, with 7 bases between the two ends. CDR1 LNHDA and CDR2 SQIVND come from the germline V gene (reference sequence). The CDR3 totals 12 residues. Written as DNA, the CDR3 is TGTGCCAGTAGGGGCCCGTACAATGAGCAGTTCTTC. Its translation: CASRGPYNEQFF.

This CDR3 is CASSIGRGRGYGYTF. In nucleotides, the CDR3 is TGTGCCAGTAGTATCGGCAGGGGAAGAGGCTATGGCTACACCTTC. V usage is TRBV19 and J usage is TRBJ1-2, with D possibly being TRBD1 (6 bases). CDR1 is LNHDA, CDR2 SQIVND, per germline (reference sequence). The CDR3 loop spans 15 amino acids. The V gene lost 3 bases and the J gene lost 4 bases, with 15 bases spanning the gap.

The chain links TRBV2 to TRBJ2-1, with a tentative D call TRBD1 (6 bases). CDR3 length equals 14 residues. The germline V gene has CDR1 SNHLY and CDR2 FYNNEI. The V gene lost 4 bases and the J gene lost 8 bases, with 15 bases spanning the gap. The CDR3 sequence: CASSGGPQGYEQFF. DNA of the CDR3: TGTGCCAGCAGTGGGGGGCCTCAAGGATATGAGCAGTTCTTC.

CDR3 amino acids: CASSLNRGSGANVLTF. In nucleotides, the CDR3 is TGTGCCAGCAGTTTGAATCGGGGCTCTGGGGCCAACGTCCTGACTTTC. The chain recombines TRBV28 with TRBJ2-6, with D possibly TRBD2 on 5 matching bases. The V and J ends lost 3 bases and 0 bases respectively, with 9 bases between them. Germline V gene lookup returns CDR1 MDHEN and CDR2 SYDVKM. The CDR3 runs 16 residues.

The J gene is TRBJ1-1, the V gene TRBV12-5, with D perhaps matching TRBD1 (5 bases). The CDR3 extends over 18 amino acids. The V end was cut by 3 bases, the J end by 1 base, with 21 bases between. Germline V CDR1 and CDR2: LGHNT, FRNRAP. The CDR3 sequence is CASGFRRLYRRENTEAFF. The CDR3 DNA sequence: TGTGCTAGTGGTTTTCGCCGATTATACAGGCGGGAGAACACTGAAGCTTTCTTT.

This clonotype was recorded a few times. This chain connects TRBV12-3 or TRBV12-4 to TRBJ2-5; D may match TRBD1 or TRBD2 (6 bases each). The CDR3 contains 14 residues. The V end lost 1 base, the J end lost 5 bases, and 11 bases lay between the germline ends. CDR3 sequence (DNA): TGTGCCAGCAGTTTAGTGGGGGGCACGGAGACCCAGTACTTC. This encodes CASSLVGGTETQYF.

As DNA, the CDR3 is TGTGCCACCAGCAGAGACAATTTTTCGGGAAATGAGCAGTTCTTC. Translated: CATSRDNFSGNEQFF. The chain has TRBV15 and TRBJ2-1, with TRBD2 as a possible D gene (5 bases). The germline V and J ends were trimmed by 0 bases and 7 bases, with 13 bases remaining between them. Germline V gene data show CDR1 as LNHNV and CDR2 as YYDKDF (reference sequence). This CDR3 contains 15 residues. Looking up the rest from reference TRBV15 and TRBJ2-1 gives the full variable domain: DAMVIQNPRYQVTQFGKPVTLSCSQTLNHNVMYWYQQKSSQAPKLLFHYYDKDFNNEADTPDNFQSRRPNTSFCFLDIRSPGLGDTAMYLCATSRDNFSGNEQFFGPGTRLTVL.